The 2 T cell receptor beta chains below come from one sample, sequenced in a study of blood T cell repertoires in COVID-19. The table came from immunoSEQ multiplex PCR; TCRdb's copy has only in-frame clones and leaves some out. The repertoire has about 250,000 clones, approximately 85% of them found once; the top ten carry about 0.9%. Sequenced sample: peripheral blood. These receptors were obtained from a human donor with COVID-19, enrolled during active disease. The donor label of this sample is uncertain.

The J gene is TRBJ2-1, the V gene TRBV7-3, with 13 bases identical to TRBD2. Germline CDR1 and CDR2: SGHTA and FQGTGA. CDR3 length: 14 residues. Trimming removed 8 bases from V and 5 bases from J; junction bases left unmatched: 3. For the CDR3, the DNA is TGTGCCAGCGGACTAGCGGGAGTCAACAATGAGCAGTTCTTC. Translation: CASGLAGVNNEQFF.

V gene TRBV7-3 combines with J gene TRBJ1-5; 10 bases align to TRBD1. Trimming at V came to 5 bases and at J to 7 bases, leaving 2 bases not matched to a gene. The CDR3 has 13 residues. Germline assignment: CDR1 SGHTA and CDR2 FQGTGA. CDR3 amino acids: CASSPTGGQPQHF. The CDR3 DNA is TGTGCCAGCAGCCCGACAGGGGGCCAGCCCCAGCATTTT.